This T cell receptor (beta chain) is from a study of cytomegalovirus exposure and HLA in healthy donors. Study-wide background: The use of the same platform for the roughly 120 validation repertoires and the approximately 730 first-cohort repertoires was reported by a later analysis.

This clone was found once. Its antigen is not known. Only in-frame clones appear in the TCRdb table, and some are missing; sequencing was by immunoSEQ multiplex PCR. This sample carries approximately 88,000 clones, around 96% of them seen once, and the ten largest clones take about 1.3%. Study-level results: The authors listed around 150 TCR beta chains as cytomegalovirus-associated.

The germline gives CDR1 SGHTA, CDR2 FQGNSA. The length of the CDR3 is 14 residues. Trimming took off 5 bases at V and 5 bases at J, with 15 bases between the two ends. The source is a woman in her late teens or twenties in good health and CMV-seronegative. Sequencing was done on a sample of PBMCs. The chain carries TRBV7-2 and TRBJ2-5; TRBD2 is a possible D gene (6 bases). The CDR3 DNA is TGTGCCAGCAGCCAAAACATGGGGGGTGAGACCCAGTACTTC. It specifies CASSQNMGGETQYF.